This T cell receptor beta chain was sequenced in a study of OX40 agonist ivuxolimab in advanced cancers. For the study at large: A mean age of about 59 years, range roughly 20 to 90, was recorded, and approximately 85% were male. General observations from the study: There was clonal expansion of CD4+ and CD8+ blood T cells by week 6 at 0.1 to 3.0 mg/kg.

Concerning this clone itself: Its antigen is as yet unknown.

Sequencing was performed with immunoSEQ multiplex PCR; in TCRdb, only in-frame clones are kept and a portion is missing. This table has 65,000 to 70,000 clones, around 87% appearing once. The study sampled blood at baseline, cycle 4 day 1, and cycle 7 day 1. V was pared by 4 bases and J by 2 bases, with 14 bases of the junction left unmatched. Germline CDR1 and CDR2: SEHNR and FQNEAQ (reference sequence). This CDR3 is built from 18 residues. V gene TRBV7-9 combines with J gene TRBJ2-3; 8 bases match TRBD2. The sequence was obtained from an adult with an advanced solid tumor such as melanoma, head and neck, liver or kidney cancer. The sample consisted of CD4+ or CD8+ T cells sorted from blood, taken in a trial of the OX40 agonist ivuxolimab. The CDR3 is CASSSPSTGTSFTDTQYF. The CDR3 coding sequence is TGTGCCAGCAGCTCTCCCTCGACCGGGACTAGTTTCACAGATACGCAGTATTTT.